A selection of T cell receptor beta chains follows, all from one sample in a study of cytomegalovirus exposure and HLA in healthy donors. Sequenced by immunoSEQ multiplex PCR; TCRdb stores in-frame clones only, minus some. The table lists around 120,000 clones, about 71% of them singletons. Material: PBMCs. These receptor sequences come from a woman aged 55-70 years in good health and CMV-seropositive. CDR3s include the opening cysteine and the closing phenylalanine or tryptophan. The D gene is left open where the match is weak. Rows may omit the clone size; those that give it use once, few, many or a size class.

d_call | j_call | clone_size | v_call | cdr3_nt | cdr3_aa
NA | TRBJ2-2 | NA | TRBV9 | TGTGCCAGCACCCCCCGTGCGGATACGGGCACCGGGGAGCTGTTTTTT | CASTPRADTGTGELFF
TRBD1 | TRBJ1-2 | NA | TRBV5-1 | TGCGCCAGCAGCTTGGCAGGGGGCGCCTATGGCTACACCTTC | CASSLAGGAYGYTF
NA | TRBJ1-2 | NA | TRBV21-1 | TGTGCCAGCAGCAAAGCTGACAGGGGGAAGTGTCGCTACACCTTC | CASSKADRGKCRYTF
TRBD2 | TRBJ2-7 | NA | TRBV27 | TGTGCCAGCAGTTCAGGCGGGGGTCCCTACGAGCAGTACTTC | CASSSGGGPYEQYF
NA | TRBJ1-1 | once | TRBV9 | TGTGCCAGCAGCGTCGGGGGGAGCACTGAAGCTTTCTTT | CASSVGGSTEAFF
TRBD1 | TRBJ1-4 | few | TRBV6-5 | TGTGCCAGCAGTTTAACAGGGGCCGCAACTAATGAAAAACTGTTTTTT | CASSLTGAATNEKLFF
TRBD1 | TRBJ1-1 | NA | TRBV6-5 | TGTGCCAGCAGTTACGGTCAGGGGGACACTGAAGCTTTCTTT | CASSYGQGDTEAFF
TRBD2 | TRBJ2-3 | NA | TRBV6-6 | TGTGCCAGCAGCCCTACTAGCGGAAGCACAGATACGCAGTATTTT | CASSPTSGSTDTQYF
NA | TRBJ1-1 | few | TRBV2 | TGTGCCAGCCGAGGACAAGTGAACACTGAAGCTTTCTTT | CASRGQVNTEAFF
TRBD2 | TRBJ2-5 | NA | TRBV27 | TGTGCCAGCAGTTCCGGCCGATTAGCGGGGGGCGTAGAGACCCAGTACTTC | CASSSGRLAGGVETQYF
NA | TRBJ1-1 | NA | TRBV6-6 | TGTGCCAGCAGTTACGGGGCAGGCTCAGTGAACACTGAAGCTTTCTTT | CASSYGAGSVNTEAFF
NA | TRBJ2-3 | NA | TRBV10-2 | TGCGCCAGCAGTGAACGCGTCACAGATACGCAGTATTTT | CASSERVTDTQYF
NA | TRBJ2-7 | NA | TRBV5-1 | TGCGCCAGCAGCCCCTCCGCGGGGGCCGACTACGAGCAGTACTTC | CASSPSAGADYEQYF
TRBD1 | TRBJ1-4 | NA | TRBV11-2 | TGTGCCAGCAGCTCGGCAGGGGGGTATGAAAAACTGTTTTTT | CASSSAGGYEKLFF
TRBD1 | TRBJ1-1 | NA | TRBV5-6 | TGTGCCAGCATCCTTGGGACAGGGCGTGCTTTCTTT | CASILGTGRAFF
TRBD1 | TRBJ2-7 | NA | TRBV5-6 | TGTGCCAGCAGCAGGACAGGCGCCTACGAGCAGTACTTC | CASSRTGAYEQYF
NA | TRBJ2-5 | few | TRBV5-1 | TGCGCCAGCAGCTTGTATTTAGCACCTCAAGAGACCCAGTACTTC | CASSLYLAPQETQYF
NA | TRBJ2-7 | once | TRBV10-2 | TGCGCCAGCAGTGATTCTGAGCGGTACTTC | CASSDSERYF
NA | TRBJ1-2 | few | TRBV5-8 | TGTGCCAGCAGCTCGGGTAGCGGCACCGGGAGGGTCTATGGCTACACCTTC | CASSSGSGTGRVYGYTF
TRBD1 | TRBJ2-7 | NA | TRBV5-1 | TGCGCCAGCAGCCAACAGGGGGCTGAGCAGTACTTC | CASSQQGAEQYF
TRBD1 | TRBJ1-2 | NA | TRBV10-3 | TGTGCCATCAGTTATAGGACAGGGGGCAAGTCTAACTATGGCTACACCTTC | CAISYRTGGKSNYGYTF
NA | TRBJ2-7 | few | TRBV28 | TGTGCCAGCCTTTCCCTGAGGGGCCCCAGGGGCTACGAGCAGTACTTC | CASLSLRGPRGYEQYF
TRBD1 | TRBJ2-7 | few | TRBV11-3 | TGTGCCAGCAGCTTGAGACAGGGGTCCGACGAGCAGTACTTC | CASSLRQGSDEQYF
NA | TRBJ2-3 | NA | TRBV10-1 | TGCGCCAGCAGTGACAGGGCAGGGTATACAGATACGCAGTATTTT | CASSDRAGYTDTQYF
NA | TRBJ1-6 | few | TRBV7-8 | TGTGCCAGCAGCTTAGCGCGGGGGGGGGATTCACCCCTCCACTTT | CASSLARGGDSPLHF
TRBD2 | TRBJ2-3 | many | TRBV6-1 | TGTGCCAGCAGTCCTTACGCGGGGGGGACAGATACGCAGTATTTT | CASSPYAGGTDTQYF
NA | TRBJ2-3 | NA | TRBV4-1 | TGCGCCAGCAGCCAAAGTGAGGTTGCGCAGTATTTT | CASSQSEVAQYF
NA | TRBJ1-2 | NA | TRBV7-9 | TGTGCCAGCAGCCCGGGGGGGGGTGAAGCTAACTATGGCTACACCTTC | CASSPGGGEANYGYTF
TRBD1 | TRBJ2-3 | NA | TRBV5-1 | TGCGCCAGCATCTCGGACAGGCGAACCACAGATACGCAGTATTTT | CASISDRRTTDTQYF
TRBD2 | TRBJ2-1 | NA | TRBV6-5 | TGTGCCAGCAGTTACTCTTGGCTAGCGGACTACAATGAGCAGTTCTTC | CASSYSWLADYNEQFF
NA | TRBJ1-6 | NA | TRBV5-1 | TGCGCCAGCACCCTACAGGGTTCGGATTCACCCCTCCACTTT | CASTLQGSDSPLHF
TRBD1 | TRBJ1-1 | NA | TRBV6-1 | TGTGCCAGCAGGGGAACAGGGGCGGCCAACCTCGAAGCTTTCTTT | CASRGTGAANLEAFF
TRBD2 | TRBJ2-1 | NA | TRBV18 | TGTGCCAGCTCACCCTACGGCTCACTAGCGGGGGGGTCCTACAATGAGCAGTTCTTC | CASSPYGSLAGGSYNEQFF
NA | TRBJ1-1 | NA | TRBV27 | TGTGCCAGCAGTTCCCCCCCGGAGACTGAAGCTTTCTTT | CASSSPPETEAFF
TRBD1 | TRBJ2-7 | NA | TRBV19 | TGTGCCAGTAGTACAGGGGGCCACGAGCAGTACTTC | CASSTGGHEQYF
TRBD1 | TRBJ1-5 | NA | TRBV6-1 | TGTGCCAGCAGTGCTAGACCAGGGGGCTCTAATCAGCCCCAGCATTTT | CASSARPGGSNQPQHF
NA | TRBJ1-5 | NA | TRBV19 | TGTGCCAGTAGCCTCACAGGGTATGGCAATCAGCCCCAGCATTTT | CASSLTGYGNQPQHF
NA | TRBJ1-2 | few | TRBV7-9 | TGTGCCAGCAGCTTAGGGCATGGCTACACCTTC | CASSLGHGYTF
NA | TRBJ1-4 | NA | TRBV9 | TGTGCCAGCAGCGTGGAGCATGGGGAAAAACTGTTTTTT | CASSVEHGEKLFF
NA | TRBJ1-1 | NA | TRBV9 | TGTGCCAGCAGCGTAGTTGGCAGGCGCGACACTGAAGCTTTCTTT | CASSVVGRRDTEAFF
NA | TRBJ2-2 | NA | TRBV10-1 | TGCGCCAGCAGTGAGTTCGTCGGTTCCGGGGAGCTGTTTTTT | CASSEFVGSGELFF
NA | TRBJ1-1 | once | TRBV7-9 | TGTGCCAGCAGCTTAGTTCAGGGGGAAGCTTTCTTT | CASSLVQGEAFF
TRBD2 | TRBJ2-4 | NA | TRBV19 | TGTGCCAGTAGTATCGCGGGGGTCATACTAGCCAAAAACATTCAGTACTTC | CASSIAGVILAKNIQYF
NA | TRBJ1-1 | NA | TRBV27 | TGTGCCAGCAGTTTAGGCGGACAGATTGGAAACACTGAAGCTTTCTTT | CASSLGGQIGNTEAFF
TRBD1 | TRBJ1-2 | NA | TRBV11-2 | TGTGCCAGCAGCTTAGAGACAGGGATGTATGGCTACACCTTC | CASSLETGMYGYTF
TRBD1 | TRBJ2-2 | NA | TRBV19 | TGTGCCAGTAGTACCACCCCGGGACAGATTTCGAACACCGGGGAGCTGTTTTTT | CASSTTPGQISNTGELFF
NA | TRBJ1-3 | NA | TRBV4-1 | TGCGCCAGCAGCCAAGGATCTAACTCTGGAAACACCATATATTTT | CASSQGSNSGNTIYF
TRBD1 | TRBJ2-7 | NA | TRBV19 | TGTGCCAGTAGTAACCCCAGACAGGGAGCCTACGAGCAGTACTTC | CASSNPRQGAYEQYF
TRBD1 | TRBJ1-6 | NA | TRBV7-2 | TGTGCCAGCAGTCCACAGGGGGCGAGCTCCTATAATTCACCCCTCCACTTT | CASSPQGASSYNSPLHF
NA | TRBJ1-2 | NA | TRBV11-2 | TGTGCCAGCAGCCCTATCGATGATATGGATGGCTACACCTTC | CASSPIDDMDGYTF
NA | TRBJ1-1 | NA | TRBV15 | TGTGCCACCAGCAGAGAAGGGGTGGGAGAAGCTTTCTTT | CATSREGVGEAFF
TRBD1 | TRBJ2-7 | NA | TRBV5-1 | TGCGCCAGCAGCTTGCGACCGGGGACAGGGGGGAACGAACAGTACTTC | CASSLRPGTGGNEQYF
TRBD1 | TRBJ1-5 | NA | TRBV2 | TGTGCCGTCCAACAGGGGTTGGTCAATCAGCCCCAGCATTTT | CAVQQGLVNQPQHF
TRBD2 | TRBJ2-7 | few | TRBV5-1 | TGCGCCAGCAGCTCAGCCTATAGCGGGGGGCCTTCCTACGAGCAGTACTTC | CASSSAYSGGPSYEQYF
NA | TRBJ2-7 | NA | TRBV14 | TGTGCCAGCAGCCCCCACCGGACATTAACCTACGAGCAGTACTTC | CASSPHRTLTYEQYF
NA | TRBJ2-3 | NA | TRBV6-5 | TGTGCCAGCAGTTACGCGGCGGAGTCTAGCACAGATACGCAGTATTTT | CASSYAAESSTDTQYF
NA | TRBJ1-1 | NA | TRBV6-1 | TGTGCCAGCAGTGAAATCTACCTGAACACTGAAGCTTTCTTT | CASSEIYLNTEAFF
NA | TRBJ2-1 | once | TRBV6-6 | TGTGCCAGCAGACATAGCGAAACTTACAATGAGCAGTTCTTC | CASRHSETYNEQFF
NA | TRBJ2-5 | once | TRBV2 | TGTGCCAGCAGCGGACTATCCCGGCAGACCCAGTACTTC | CASSGLSRQTQYF